Presented here are 10 T cell receptor beta chains from one specimen sequenced in a study of blood T cell repertoires in COVID-19. Assay used: immunoSEQ multiplex PCR; TCRdb lists only in-frame clones, some missing. The table records around 250,000 clones, 80% to 85% of them present only once. Material: peripheral blood. The receptors derive from a middle-aged woman who had recovered from COVID-19.

This clone appeared once. This chain joins TRBV7-8 and TRBJ2-1, with 7 bases identical to TRBD1. Germline V gene data show CDR1 as SGHVS and CDR2 as FQNEAQ. The CDR3 is made up of 16 amino acids. J lost 0 bases, V lost 2 bases, and 4 bases had no gene match. In DNA, the CDR3 is TGTGCCAGCAGCTTACGGGACAGAAGCTCCTACAATGAGCAGTTCTTC. It is translated as CASSLRDRSSYNEQFF.

The J gene is TRBJ2-7, the V gene TRBV20-1; TRBD2 aligns across 8 bases. CDR3 size: 11 residues. Trimming cost V 6 bases and J 7 bases; bases outside gene matches: 5. In germline, CDR1 is DFQATT, CDR2 SNEGSKA (reference sequence). CDR3 in DNA: TGCAGTGCCGGGGGGGCTTGGGAGCAGTACTTC. Its translation is CSAGGAWEQYF.

This chain joins TRBV27 and TRBJ2-7, with TRBD1 as a possible D gene (5 bases). CDR1 MNHEY and CDR2 SMNVEV come from the germline V gene (reference sequence). CDR3 length: 15 residues. Trimming removed 2 bases from V and 0 bases from J, with 11 bases in between. CDR3 sequence: CASSLSQGSSYEQYF. In DNA, the CDR3 is TGTGCCAGCAGTTTAAGCCAGGGTAGCTCCTACGAGCAGTACTTC.

This chain connects TRBV7-2 to TRBJ1-2, with D hard to call. The CDR3 is made up of 13 amino acids. Trimming removed 3 bases from V and 2 bases from J, with 7 bases in between. Germline CDR1 reads SGHTA; CDR2 reads FQGNSA. The CDR3 is CASSFYRNYGYTF. The CDR3 nucleotides read TGTGCCAGCAGCTTCTACAGAAACTATGGCTACACCTTC.

The chain uses TRBV5-1 and TRBJ2-1; 10 bases fit TRBD2. This CDR3 has 15 residues. Germline CDR1 is SGHRS and CDR2 is YFSETQ. V lost 3 bases, J lost 7 bases, and 7 bases stayed unmatched. In nucleotides, the CDR3 is TGCGCCAGCAGCTGGGGAGTAGCGGGGGGAAATGAGCAGTTCTTC. Protein sequence: CASSWGVAGGNEQFF.

In nucleotides, the CDR3 is TGTGCCAGCTCACCAGGGGCTGGTAATTCACCCCTCCACTTT. Translation gives CASSPGAGNSPLHF. This sequence joins TRBV18 and TRBJ1-6; tentatively, D is TRBD1 (5 bases). The V and J ends lost 2 bases and 6 bases respectively, with 8 bases between them. Per germline, CDR1 KGHSH and CDR2 LQKENI. The CDR3 is 14 amino acids.

The chain joins TRBV29-1 to TRBJ2-1; TRBD2 aligns across 8 bases. Trimming at V came to 1 base and at J to 3 bases, leaving 5 bases not matched to a gene. The CDR3 consists of 15 residues. Germline values: CDR1 SQVTM, CDR2 ANQGSEA. The DNA of the CDR3 is TGCAGCGTTGAAGGGGCGGGGGGCAACTACAATGAGCAGTTCTTC. Amino acid sequence: CSVEGAGGNYNEQFF.

The chain links TRBV6-1 to TRBJ1-4; 8 bases agree with TRBD1. This CDR3 is 17 amino acids long. Germline-derived CDR1 and CDR2 are MNHNS and SASEGT. J was trimmed by 6 bases and V by 2 bases; bases with no gene match: 11. This CDR3 reads CASSELQDRAIYEKLFF. DNA of the CDR3: TGTGCCAGCAGTGAACTACAGGACAGGGCGATATATGAAAAACTGTTTTTT.

The V gene is TRBV5-5, the J gene TRBJ2-2; D call uncertain. Deletions cut 3 bases from V and 6 bases from J, with 15 bases between. CDR3 size: 15 residues. The germline V gene encodes CDR1 SGHKS and CDR2 YYEKEE (reference sequence). CDR3 sequence reads: CASSSLVAIAGELFF. In DNA form, the CDR3 reads TGTGCCAGCAGCTCCCTCGTGGCAATCGCCGGGGAGCTGTTTTTT.

The chain links TRBV11-1 to TRBJ1-1; 7 nucleotides match TRBD1. The CDR3 contains 15 residues. From germline, CDR1 is SGHAT and CDR2 FQDESV (reference sequence). V was clipped by 0 bases and J by 1 base; unmatched bases: 2. The CDR3 nucleotides read TGTGCCAGCAGCTTAGCGGGGACAGCGAACACTGAAGCTTTCTTT. Protein: CASSLAGTANTEAFF. Variable domain in full (rest from reference TRBV11-1 and TRBJ1-1): EAEVAQSPRYKITEKSQAVAFWCDPISGHATLYWYRQILGQGPELLVQFQDESVVDDSQLPKDRFSAERLKGVDSTLKIQPAELGDSAMYLCASSLAGTANTEAFFGQGTRLTVV.